Following are 30 T cell receptor beta chains from one sample sequenced in a study of T-cell reconstitution after alpha-beta-depleted transplantation in children. The library targeted TCRbeta and was prepared with unique molecular identifiers. MiXCR, run by TCRdb on the PCR reads, gives a single entry per CDR3 protein. In the table there are roughly 200,000 distinct CDR3 sequences, 14% to 15% of which are singletons. The sample was PBMCs from the stem cell graft donor, taken from the stem cell graft. The receptors derive from a human donor who donated a stem cell graft to a child with acute lymphoblastic leukemia.

This clonotype was seen at least ten times. The chain carries TRBV11-2 and TRBJ2-7; maybe TRBD2 (7 bases). Looked up from germline, CDR1 is SGHAT and CDR2 is FQNNGV. V was trimmed by 2 bases and J by 2 bases, leaving 22 bases between them. This CDR3 comprises 18 residues. CDR3 region: CASSLLLVGGGEAYEQYF. The CDR3 coding sequence is TGTGCCAGCAGCTTACTCCTCGTAGGCGGGGGCGAGGCCTACGAGCAGTACTTC.

This clonotype was counted many times. V gene TRBV20-1 combines with J gene TRBJ1-2; D might be TRBD1 (5 bases). The CDR3 consists of 13 residues. CDR1 and CDR2 from the germline V gene are DFQATT and SNEGSKA (reference sequence). The germline V and J ends were trimmed by 4 bases and 1 base, with 10 bases remaining between them. DNA for the CDR3: TGCAGTGCTACCAGGGCCCTTAACTATGGCTACACCTTC. This gives the protein CSATRALNYGYTF.

This clonotype appeared a single time. V gene TRBV21-1 combines with J gene TRBJ1-1; the table's TRBD1 call for D was not verified on the DNA. TRBV21-1 is designated a pseudogene. The CDR3 contains 15 residues. CDR3 sequence: CASSKSRGRNTEAFF. CDR3 bases: TGTGCCAGCAGCAAATCCCGGGGCCGGAACACTGAAGCTTTCTTT.

The sample holds many counts of this clonotype. The chain links TRBV5-1 to TRBJ2-7; 10 nucleotides match TRBD1. CDR1 is SGHRS and CDR2 is YFSETQ in the germline V gene. The CDR3 length is 13 residues. Losses at the gene ends were 4 bases for V and 6 bases for J; bases not matched to a gene: 4. DNA for the CDR3: TGCGCCAGCAGCCGGGACAGGGGAGGCGAGCAGTACTTC. As protein: CASSRDRGGEQYF.

This clonotype was counted many times. The J gene is TRBJ2-5, the V gene TRBV7-8; the D gene is possibly TRBD2 (6 bases). The CDR3 is made up of 14 amino acids. The V gene lost 0 bases and the J gene lost 10 bases, with 15 bases spanning the gap. Germline V lookup: CDR1 SGHVS, CDR2 FQNEAQ. CDR3 nucleotide sequence: TGTGCCAGCAGCTTAGCGGTGGGAGGCTGGGACCAGTACTTC. Its translation: CASSLAVGGWDQYF.

Concerning this clonotype itself: A much larger clone is a single base away; this may be a read error. V and J are TRBV13 and TRBJ2-7; D gene uncertain. Trimming left V 2 bases short and J 7 bases short, with 18 bases between. The germline CDR1 and CDR2 sequences are PRHDT and FYEKMQ (reference sequence). This CDR3 region has 15 residues. DNA of the CDR3: TGTGCCAGCAGCTTACAAGGCCTCCAGATGATGGAGCAGTACTTC. This encodes CASSLQGLQMMEQYF. Variable domain in full (rest from reference TRBV13 and TRBJ2-7): AAGVIQSPRHLIKEKRETATLKCYPIPRHDTVYWYQQGPGQDPQFLISFYEKMQSDKGSIPDRFSAQQFSDYHSELNMSSLELGDSALYFCASSLQGLQMMEQYFGPGTRLTVT.

This clonotype has just a few counts. The chain has TRBV5-4 and TRBJ2-7; 7 nucleotides align to TRBD2. V trimming: 4 bases; J trimming: 0 bases; junction bases outside the gene matches: 10. The CDR3 spans 16 residues. Germline assignment: CDR1 SGHNT and CDR2 YYREEE (reference sequence). In nucleotides, the CDR3 is TGTGCCAGCAGCGACCCGGGACTACACCCCTCCTACGAGCAGTACTTC. Its protein is CASSDPGLHPSYEQYF.

This clonotype was seen repeatedly, ten times or more. V usage is TRBV5-1 and J usage is TRBJ1-1; 7 positions match TRBD1. Per germline, CDR1 SGHRS and CDR2 YFSETQ. V lost 6 bases to trimming and J lost 1 base; unmatched junction nucleotides: 9. CDR3 size: 15 residues. Here the CDR3 reads CASIKGGAGNTEAFF. The CDR3 DNA reads as TGCGCCAGCATCAAAGGGGGCGCCGGGAACACTGAAGCTTTCTTT.

The rearrangement uses TRBV27 and TRBJ2-5; 7 positions agree with TRBD2. Germline V gives CDR1 MNHEY, CDR2 SMNVEV (reference sequence). This CDR3 has 14 residues. The junction had 9 bases not matched to a gene; V was cut back by 7 bases and J by 4 bases. The CDR3, as DNA: TGTGCCAGCACTTTTTGGCGGGAGTCAGAGACCCAGTACTTC. It codes for CASTFWRESETQYF.

Many counts were recorded for this clonotype. The chain has TRBV7-9 and TRBJ1-2; 12 bases map to TRBD1. J was trimmed by 7 bases and V by 5 bases; bases with no gene match: 5. This CDR3 spans 14 amino acids. CDR1 and CDR2 from the germline V gene are SEHNR and FQNEAQ (reference sequence). CDR3 sequence (DNA): TGTGCCAGCAGCCCCACGGGACAGGGGGCTGGCTACACCTTC. Amino acid sequence: CASSPTGQGAGYTF.

Ten or more counts support this clonotype. V is TRBV5-1 and J is TRBJ1-1, with 8 bases that match TRBD1. Germline V gene lookup returns CDR1 SGHRS and CDR2 YFSETQ. The V gene end was trimmed by 0 bases and the J gene end by 4 bases; junction bases not matched to a gene: 8. CDR3 size: 16 residues. As DNA, the CDR3 is TGCGCCAGCAGCTTGGACGGTCTGGACAGGGCCACTGAAGCTTTCTTT. Amino acid sequence: CASSLDGLDRATEAFF. Using reference TRBV5-1 and TRBJ1-1 for the parts outside the CDR3, the full variable domain is KAGVTQTPRYLIKTRGQQVTLSCSPISGHRSVSWYQQTPGQGLQFLFEYFSETQRNKGNFPGRFSGRQFSNSRSEMNVSTLELGDSALYLCASSLDGLDRATEAFFGQGTRLTVV.

The table lists this clonotype with many counts. This chain links TRBV6-5 with TRBJ1-1; 7 bases are shared with TRBD1. The CDR3 loop spans 13 amino acids. The trim removed 9 bases at V and 5 bases at J, leaving 9 bases unmatched. Germline values: CDR1 MNHEY, CDR2 SVGAGI. CDR3 region: CASGTVGWTEAFF. The CDR3 DNA follows: TGTGCCAGTGGGACAGTGGGTTGGACTGAAGCTTTCTTT.

This clonotype was counted ten times or more. The chain couples TRBV5-1 to TRBJ1-1; no clear D. The germline V gene has CDR1 SGHRS and CDR2 YFSETQ. CDR3 size: 13 residues. V was shortened by 3 bases and J by 1 base, with 7 bases between the two germline ends. The CDR3 reads CASSYETNTEAFF. CDR3 DNA: TGCGCCAGCAGCTACGAGACGAACACTGAAGCTTTCTTT.

Ten or more counts support this clonotype. The chain joins TRBV5-6 to TRBJ2-1; D is uncertain. The germline V and J ends were trimmed by 4 bases and 1 base, with 9 bases remaining between them. Germline CDR1 SGHDT, CDR2 YYEEEE. This CDR3 has 14 residues. The CDR3 is CASSLIESYNEQFF. The CDR3 nucleotides read TGTGCCAGCAGCCTCATAGAGTCCTACAATGAGCAGTTCTTC.

In its sample, this clonotype was seen many times. The genes are TRBV29-1 and TRBJ2-5; no definite D call. CDR1 is SQVTM, CDR2 ANQGSEA, per germline. CDR3 length equals 13 residues. V lost 5 bases, J lost 2 bases, and 12 bases lay in between. The CDR3 sequence is CSVLRAPQETQYF. CDR3 nucleotides: TGCAGCGTTCTACGGGCGCCGCAAGAGACCCAGTACTTC. Filled out from reference TRBV29-1 and TRBJ2-5, the complete variable domain reads SAVISQKPSRDICQRGTSLTIQCQVDSQVTMMFWYRQQPGQSLTLIATANQGSEATYESGFVIDKFPISRPNLTFSTLTVSNMSPEDSSIYLCSVLRAPQETQYFGPGTRLLVL.

This clonotype was counted at least ten times. CDR3 DNA sequence: TGTGCCAGCAGTCCCCCGCTGGCTAGCCCCAATGAGCAGTTCTTC. This translates into CASSPPLASPNEQFF. The chain recombines TRBV12-3 or TRBV12-4 with TRBJ2-1; D is perhaps TRBD2 (5 bases). The CDR3 extends over 15 amino acids. V was pared by 5 bases and J by 6 bases, with 17 bases between.

This clonotype has just a few counts. This chain connects TRBV5-1 to TRBJ2-1; 8 nucleotides match TRBD2. Germline lookup yields CDR1 SGHRS and CDR2 YFSETQ. The CDR3 loop spans 18 amino acids. The V segment lost 1 base and the J segment 3 bases; nucleotides outside the gene matches: 12. Written as DNA, the CDR3 is TGCGCCAGCAGCTTGAGATCAAGTAGCAGCGGGGGCTACAATGAGCAGTTCTTC. This gives the protein CASSLRSSSSGGYNEQFF.

In this sample, this clonotype turned up a few times. CDR3 sequence: CASSEHWTRGYTF. Written as DNA, the CDR3 is TGTGCCAGCAGTGAACATTGGACTCGTGGCTACACCTTC. The chain combines TRBV12-3 or TRBV12-4 with TRBJ1-2, with D uncertain. V shed 5 bases and J shed 7 bases, with 14 bases lying between them. The CDR3 length is 13 residues.

A few counts support this clonotype. The chain couples TRBV20-1 to TRBJ2-1; D is possibly TRBD2 (5 bases). CDR3 size: 16 residues. CDR1 is DFQATT, CDR2 SNEGSKA, per germline (reference sequence). Trimming shortened V by 6 bases and J by 5 bases, and 23 bases separated the two germline ends. The CDR3 spells CSALRLLTSDDNEQFF. The CDR3 DNA is TGCAGTGCCCTAAGACTACTAACGTCGGACGACAATGAGCAGTTCTTC.

This clonotype was detected a few times. This rearrangement joins TRBV7-2 to TRBJ2-4; 8 bases are shared with TRBD1. Germline CDR1 and CDR2: SGHTA and FQGNSA. Trimming removed 5 bases from V and 0 bases from J; junction bases left unmatched: 9. The CDR3 contains 17 residues. CDR3 sequence: CASSPYGQGLAKNIQYF. Written as DNA, the CDR3 is TGTGCCAGCAGCCCCTACGGACAGGGCTTAGCCAAAAACATTCAGTACTTC.

Details on this clonotype: A much bigger clone sits one base away, suggesting this may be a read error. The rearrangement joins TRBV12-3 or TRBV12-4 to TRBJ2-1; 7 bases line up with TRBD2. The CDR3 consists of 18 residues. The CDR3 sequence is CACSFRAGDSASYNEQFF. The CDR3 coding sequence is TGTGCCTGCAGTTTTCGGGCGGGAGATTCGGCCTCCTACAATGAGCAGTTCTTC.

There are a few counts of this clonotype. V usage is TRBV27 and J usage is TRBJ2-1; TRBD2 aligns across 11 bases. V shed 5 bases and J 9 bases; nucleotides not matched to a gene: 6. The CDR3 is 14 amino acids. CDR1 and CDR2 from the germline V gene are MNHEY and SMNVEV (reference sequence). As DNA, the CDR3 is TGTGCCAGCAGTGCCTCCGGGACTAGCGGTGAGCAGTTCTTC. It is translated as CASSASGTSGEQFF.

The chain recombines TRBV20-1 with TRBJ2-1; 9 nucleotides match TRBD2. The CDR3 totals 15 residues. Germline V gene data show CDR1 as DFQATT and CDR2 as SNEGSKA (reference sequence). In DNA, the CDR3 is TGCAGCCCCCTAAGGTCTAGCGGGAATTTGGGTGAGCAGTTCTTC. It translates to CSPLRSSGNLGEQFF.

This chain links TRBV5-1 with TRBJ2-5, with D perhaps matching TRBD1 or TRBD2 (5 bases each). Germline CDR1 reads SGHRS; CDR2 reads YFSETQ. V lost 6 bases and J lost 5, with 14 bases in between. The CDR3 contains 13 residues. CDR3 DNA: TGCGCCAGCACCCACCCGTGGGACGAGACCCAGTACTTC. Protein sequence: CASTHPWDETQYF.

In this sample, this clonotype turned up many times. The rearrangement joins TRBV12-3 or TRBV12-4 to TRBJ2-1, with TRBD2 matching over 12 bases. This CDR3 region has 19 residues. The junction had 9 bases not matched to a gene; V was cut back by 3 bases and J by 0 bases. The CDR3 loop is CASSLWASGGELSYNEQFF. Written as DNA, the CDR3 is TGTGCCAGCAGTTTGTGGGCTAGCGGGGGGGAACTCTCCTACAATGAGCAGTTCTTC.

The CDR3 here is CASSYRDFPQPAEAFF. As DNA, the CDR3 is TGTGCCAGCAGTTACCGTGATTTTCCTCAGCCAGCTGAAGCTTTCTTT. The chain combines TRBV6-2 or TRBV6-3 with TRBJ1-1; D is uncertain. Germline CDR1 reads MNHEY; CDR2 reads SVGEGT. The V end lost 2 bases, the J end lost 6 bases, and 19 bases lay between the germline ends. The length of the CDR3 is 16 residues.

This clonotype has at least ten counts. The chain links TRBV4-1 to TRBJ1-2, with D tentatively TRBD1 (5 bases). This CDR3 contains 15 residues. Deletions cut 1 base from V and 8 bases from J, with 17 bases between. Germline CDR1 MGHRA, CDR2 YSYEKL. The CDR3 region has the DNA TGCGCCAGCAGCCAAGGCCCCGGGGGACCTCCGGGCTACACCTTC. Protein product: CASSQGPGGPPGYTF.

This clonotype showed up many times. J is TRBJ1-1 and V is TRBV29-1; D not certain. The CDR3 consists of 12 residues. Germline assignment: CDR1 SQVTM and CDR2 ANQGSEA. Trimming left V 1 base short and J 1 base short, with 4 bases between. CDR3 DNA: TGCAGCGTTGAAGGTTCGAACACTGAAGCTTTCTTT. Translating gives CSVEGSNTEAFF.

Concerning this clonotype itself: A read error is possible here, since a much larger clone lies one base away. The V call is TRBV5-6, the J call TRBJ2-1; maybe TRBD2 (5 bases). Germline V lookup: CDR1 SGHDT, CDR2 YYEEEE. This CDR3 has 15 residues. V lost 3 bases, J lost 4 bases, and 14 bases lay in between. The CDR3 DNA is TGTGCCAGCAGCTCATTTGAGGGAGAGTACAATGAGCAGTTCTTC. Translation: CASSSFEGEYNEQFF.

This clonotype was detected many times. This chain links TRBV5-1 with TRBJ2-3; D gene unclear. The CDR3 sequence is 16 residues long. V was cut by 1 base and J by 2 bases, with 14 bases left in between. The germline CDR1 and CDR2 sequences are SGHRS and YFSETQ. In DNA form, the CDR3 reads TGCGCCAGCAGCTTGACCCCTACCTCATCCACAGATACGCAGTATTTT. This codes for CASSLTPTSSTDTQYF.